This entry concerns a single TCR beta chain. This sample was taken from a study of blood T cell repertoires in COVID-19. Turning to the study itself: COVID-19 samples from acute and convalescent phases originated in the United States, Italy and Spain.

Germline CDR1 reads SGHAT; CDR2 reads FQNNGV. V dropped 5 bases and J dropped 5; count of bases not matched to a gene: 11. This CDR3 spans 15 amino acids. How the authors handled the data: From reference gene primer amplification, estimates of nucleated cell counts were derived. Assay: immunoSEQ multiplex PCR; the TCRdb copy retains only in-frame clones and omits some. The DNA gave D and trimming, while V, J and clone size come from that table. This table holds about 290,000 clones, just over 85% found once. Material for sequencing was peripheral blood. This TCR derives from a woman in her thirties with active or convalescent COVID-19. This chain connects TRBV11-2 to TRBJ2-7; 8 bases are shared with TRBD1. The CDR3 coding sequence is TGTGCCAGCAGCCTACTTCGACAGGGGACCCACGAGCAGTACTTC. This gives the protein CASSLLRQGTHEQYF.